This T cell receptor beta chain is drawn from a study of blood T cell repertoires in COVID-19. The protocol was immunoSEQ multiplex PCR, while the TCRdb copy is restricted to in-frame clones and leaves out a portion. Of about 380,000 clones listed, 88% were seen once; the top ten hold 1.2%. Germline CDR1 is SGHTS and CDR2 is YDEGEE. CDR3 length: 16 amino acids. The ends were cut back, 1 base at V and 3 bases at J, with 14 bases in the middle. Sequencing was carried out using PBMCs or T cells enriched from blood (not recorded which). This chain connects TRBV5-8 to TRBJ2-1; D might be TRBD1 (6 bases). The sequence was collected from a woman aged 18 to 35 who had recovered from COVID-19. The CDR3, as DNA: TGTGCCAGCAGCTTGAGTGAGGGGGACCTCTACAATGAGCAGTTCTTC. Protein sequence: CASSLSEGDLYNEQFF.